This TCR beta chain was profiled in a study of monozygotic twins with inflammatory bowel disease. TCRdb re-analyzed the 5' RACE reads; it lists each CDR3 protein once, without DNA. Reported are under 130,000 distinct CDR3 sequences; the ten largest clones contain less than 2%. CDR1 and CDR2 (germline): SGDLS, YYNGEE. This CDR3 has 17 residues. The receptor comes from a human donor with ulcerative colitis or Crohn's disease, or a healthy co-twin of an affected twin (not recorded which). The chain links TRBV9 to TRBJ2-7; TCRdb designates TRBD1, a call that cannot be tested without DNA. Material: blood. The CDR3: CASSTRPGSGRLYEQYF.